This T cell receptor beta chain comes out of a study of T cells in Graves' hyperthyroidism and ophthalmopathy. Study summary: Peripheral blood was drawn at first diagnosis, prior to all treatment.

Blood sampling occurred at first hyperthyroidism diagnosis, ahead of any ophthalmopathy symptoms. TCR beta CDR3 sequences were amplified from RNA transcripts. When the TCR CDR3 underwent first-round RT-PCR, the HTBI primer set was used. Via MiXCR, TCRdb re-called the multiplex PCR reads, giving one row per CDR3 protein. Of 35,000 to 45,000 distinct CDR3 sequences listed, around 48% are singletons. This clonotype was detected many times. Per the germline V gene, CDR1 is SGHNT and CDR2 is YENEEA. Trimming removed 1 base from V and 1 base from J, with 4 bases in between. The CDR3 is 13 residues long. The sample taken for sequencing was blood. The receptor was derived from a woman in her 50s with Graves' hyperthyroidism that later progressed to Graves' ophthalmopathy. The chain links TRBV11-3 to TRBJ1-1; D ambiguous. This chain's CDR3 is CASSLVPNTEAFF. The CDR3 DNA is TGTGCCAGCAGCTTAGTACCGAACACTGAAGCTTTCTTT.